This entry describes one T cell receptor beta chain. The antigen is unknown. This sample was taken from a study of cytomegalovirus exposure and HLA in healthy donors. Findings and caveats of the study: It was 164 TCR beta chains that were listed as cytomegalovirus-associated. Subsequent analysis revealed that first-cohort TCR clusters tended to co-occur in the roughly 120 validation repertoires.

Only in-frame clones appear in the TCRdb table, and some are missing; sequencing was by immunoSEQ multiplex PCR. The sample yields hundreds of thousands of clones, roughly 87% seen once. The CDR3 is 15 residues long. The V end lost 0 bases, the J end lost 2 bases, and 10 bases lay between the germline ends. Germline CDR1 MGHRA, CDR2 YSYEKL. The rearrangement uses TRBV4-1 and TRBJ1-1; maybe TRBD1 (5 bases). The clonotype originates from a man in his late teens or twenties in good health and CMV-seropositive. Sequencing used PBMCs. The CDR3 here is CASSQEGVGNTEAFF. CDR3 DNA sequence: TGCGCCAGCAGCCAAGAAGGGGTGGGCAACACTGAAGCTTTCTTT.